The rows below give T cell receptor beta chains drawn from one sample of a study of chemoradiotherapy in HPV16-positive cancers. Assay used: immunoSEQ multiplex PCR; TCRdb lists only in-frame clones, some missing. The sample holds around 3,900 clones; 90% to 95% are singletons and the top ten take around 4.2%. This specimen consisted of tumor tissue, obtained from a patient who underwent chemoradiotherapy. The origin of the receptors is a human donor with HPV-associated anogenital cancer. Each CDR3 is given with its conserved first and last residue. The D gene is left open where the match is weak. The listing skips clone size in some rows; elsewhere it reads once, few, many or a size class.

clone size	D gene	V gene	J gene	CDR3 protein	CDR3 DNA
NA	NA	TRBV16	TRBJ1-4	CASSQIRDGGEKLFF	TGTGCCAGCAGCCAAATCAGGGACGGCGGTGAAAAACTGTTTTTT
NA	TRBD1	TRBV19	TRBJ1-1	CASLDRPNTEAFF	TGTGCCAGCTTGGACAGGCCGAACACTGAAGCTTTCTTT
NA	NA	TRBV4-2	TRBJ2-2	CASSQDPGRGTGELFF	TGTGCCAGCAGCCAAGATCCGGGCAGGGGCACCGGGGAGCTGTTTTTT
NA	NA	TRBV5-6	TRBJ2-7	CASSRFGGEQYF	TGTGCCAGCAGCCGATTTGGGGGCGAGCAGTACTTC
few	NA	TRBV23-1	TRBJ1-2	CASSSYSDYGYTF	TGCGCCAGCAGTTCGTACAGCGACTATGGCTACACCTTC
NA	NA	TRBV28	TRBJ1-4	CASKPQGIAATNEKLFF	TGTGCCAGCAAACCCCAGGGGATAGCTGCAACTAATGAAAAACTGTTTTTT
once	NA	TRBV9	TRBJ1-3	CASSARTASGNTIYF	TGTGCCAGCAGCGCCCGGACGGCCTCTGGAAACACCATATATTTT
NA	TRBD1	TRBV6-1	TRBJ2-5	CASRKVGGTGETQYF	TGTGCCAGCAGGAAAGTAGGGGGCACGGGGGAGACCCAGTACTTC
NA	NA	TRBV6-4	TRBJ2-2	CASSDGAGNTGELFF	TGTGCCAGCAGTGACGGGGCAGGCAACACCGGGGAGCTGTTTTTT
NA	NA	TRBV19	TRBJ2-2	CASSKNRYGTGELFF	TGTGCCAGTAGCAAAAACCGCTATGGTACCGGGGAGCTGTTTTTT
NA	NA	TRBV7-9	TRBJ1-3	CASSLALRYSGNTIYF	TGTGCCAGCAGCTTAGCCCTCAGGTACTCTGGAAACACCATATATTTT
once	NA	TRBV7-9	TRBJ1-6	CASSLGRAGSGSPLHF	TGTGCCAGCAGCTTAGGTAGGGCAGGGTCTGGTTCACCCCTCCACTTT
NA	NA	TRBV4-2	TRBJ2-1	CASSQVSYNEQFF	TGTGCCAGCAGCCAAGTATCCTACAATGAGCAGTTCTTC
NA	NA	TRBV7-2	TRBJ1-3	CASSLDTGASGNTIYF	TGTGCCAGCAGCTTAGATACAGGCGCCTCTGGAAACACCATATATTTT
NA	NA	TRBV2	TRBJ2-2	CASSDTNTGELFF	TGTGCCAGCAGTGATACGAACACCGGGGAGCTGTTTTTT
NA	NA	TRBV11-2	TRBJ1-2	CASRSPTGTYGYTF	TGTGCCAGCAGAAGCCCCACAGGGACCTATGGCTACACCTTC
once	NA	TRBV7-2	TRBJ1-4	CASSSGPEKLFF	TGTGCCAGCAGCTCCGGCCCAGAAAAACTGTTTTTT